This T cell receptor (beta chain) emerged from a study of Tregs in tolerant kidney transplant recipients. CDR3 length: 14 amino acids. Germline CDR1 is SGHDN and CDR2 is FVKESK. The V gene lost 1 base and the J gene lost 4 bases, with 8 bases spanning the gap. Unstimulated Tregs (CD4+CD25+CD127-) and CD4+CD25- non-Tregs were sorted from PBMCs. This clone appeared once. The antigen remains unidentified. Points from the study as a whole: Biological reproducibility was not directly addressed, but technical replication error appeared minimal. The small number of patients limits these findings pending further validation. The most relevant donor-specific Treg TCRbeta repertoire apparently came from expansion with activated donor B cells.

The assay was immunoSEQ multiplex PCR, and TCRdb's table has in-frame clones only and misses some. The sample yields some 70,000 clones, roughly 84% seen once. J is TRBJ1-5 and V is TRBV14; D remains ambiguous. This TCR derives from a human donor in good health. The specimen sequenced was CD4+ T cells from blood. CDR3 coding DNA: TGTGCCAGCAGCCAAGGGGGTGGGAATCAGCCCCAGCATTTT. It translates to CASSQGGGNQPQHF.